The clone carrying this TCR beta chain was observed a few times. The junction and the germline gene differ at one end; a read error may be behind it. Germline V gives CDR1 SGHRS, CDR2 YFSETQ. This CDR3 contains 12 residues. The sample belongs to a study of T cell changes during pregnancy in multiple sclerosis. TCRdb keeps only in-frame clones here, not all; method: immunoSEQ multiplex PCR. The sample lists approximately 64,000 clones; 80% to 95% were seen once. This TCR came from a female donor in good health, enrolled as a control in a pregnancy study. The V and J genes are TRBV5-1 and TRBJ1-1; D unresolved. Sequenced material: peripheral blood, taken in the second trimester of pregnancy. For the CDR3, the DNA is TGCGCCAGCAGAGACGGGAACGCTGAAGCTTTCTTT. This gives the protein CASRDGNAEAFF.